The 13 T cell receptor beta chains given below trace back to one sample, sequenced in a study of Ad26.COV2.S vaccination and SARS-CoV-2 variants. Treatment given: roughly 18 received Ad26.COV2.S at low or high dose, single or two shots; 5 received placebo; per-sample allocation not given. Day 63 after the first vaccine or placebo injection was the time point for sampling. Here immunoSEQ multiplex PCR was the method, and the copy in TCRdb shows in-frame clones only, minus some. Here the sample spans approximately 400,000 clones, roughly 85% being singletons. The sample in question was peripheral blood, obtained in a trial of Ad26.COV2.S vaccine versus placebo. These receptors were taken from a person between 18 and 65 years old who received the Ad26.COV2.S COVID-19 vaccine or a placebo.

The rearrangement links TRBV11-2 to TRBJ1-1; TRBD1 is a possible D gene (5 bases). V dropped 3 bases and J dropped 1 base, with 9 bases sitting between them. This CDR3 has 14 residues. Germline loops: CDR1 SGHAT, CDR2 FQNNGV. The CDR3 region is CASSFRDKNTEAFF. The DNA of the CDR3 is TGTGCCAGCAGCTTCAGGGATAAGAACACTGAAGCTTTCTTT.

V usage is TRBV5-1 and J usage is TRBJ2-5; 8 bases align to TRBD2. Germline CDR1 reads SGHRS; CDR2 reads YFSETQ. V was clipped by 0 bases and J by 1 base; unmatched bases: 8. The CDR3 is 17 residues long. CDR3 amino acids: CASSLAGGPRRQETQYF. The CDR3, as DNA: TGCGCCAGCAGCTTGGCGGGGGGGCCGCGGCGCCAAGAGACCCAGTACTTC.

This chain links TRBV12-3 or TRBV12-4 with TRBJ2-1; D unclear. Trimming cost V 6 bases and J 5 bases, with 5 bases left between them. This CDR3 is 11 amino acids long. The CDR3 sequence: CASSLHNEQFF. DNA for the CDR3: TGTGCCAGCAGCCTCCACAATGAGCAGTTCTTC.

This chain uses TRBV7-9 with TRBJ2-3, with D maybe TRBD2 (7 bases). V lost 3 bases and J lost 3, with 13 bases in between. CDR3 length: 15 residues. The germline V gene encodes CDR1 SEHNR and CDR2 FQNEAQ (reference sequence). CDR3 loop: CASSFGLGGTDTQYF. The CDR3 bases are TGTGCCAGCAGCTTTGGACTAGGGGGGACAGATACGCAGTATTTT. The complete variable domain, with remaining parts taken from reference TRBV7-9 and TRBJ2-3, reads DTGVSQNPRHKITKRGQNVTFRCDPISEHNRLYWYRQTLGQGPEFLTYFQNEAQLEKSRLLSDRFSAERPKGSFSTLEIQRTEQGDSAMYLCASSFGLGGTDTQYFGPGTRLTVL.

The sample holds one count of this clone. The chain joins TRBV2 to TRBJ2-3; D call uncertain. V gave up 1 base and J gave up 4 bases, with 3 bases separating them. Germline CDR1 SNHLY, CDR2 FYNNEI. This CDR3 has 12 residues. The chain's CDR3 is CASSEVPDTQYF. CDR3 nucleotide sequence: TGTGCCAGCAGTGAAGTCCCAGATACGCAGTATTTT.

In this sample, this clone turned up many times. This chain links TRBV6-5 with TRBJ2-3; D is perhaps TRBD2 (5 bases). Trimming pared 4 bases from V and 7 bases from J, leaving 12 bases between. This CDR3 has 13 residues. Germline CDR1 reads MNHEY; CDR2 reads SVGAGI. CDR3 protein: CASSLRDSNTQYF. The CDR3 DNA follows: TGTGCCAGCAGTTTGAGGGATTCGAATACGCAGTATTTT.

V and J are TRBV18 and TRBJ1-3; D is perhaps TRBD1 (6 bases). The CDR3 spans 16 residues. The germline V gene encodes CDR1 KGHSH and CDR2 LQKENI. Trimming removed 3 bases at V and 0 bases at J, with 12 bases between. CDR3 protein: CASSPGGQYSGNTIYF. In nucleotides, the CDR3 is TGTGCCAGCTCACCGGGCGGACAGTACTCTGGAAACACCATATATTTT.

This chain connects TRBV7-9 to TRBJ1-4, with D unclear. V lost 8 bases and J lost 4, with 11 bases in between. CDR3 size: 13 residues. Germline loops: CDR1 SEHNR, CDR2 FQNEAQ (reference sequence). In DNA, the CDR3 is TGTGCCAGCCGTCTCGGGGTTAATGAAAAACTGTTTTTT. Its protein is CASRLGVNEKLFF.

The chain employs TRBV27 and TRBJ2-2; D unclear. The V end lost 5 bases, the J end lost 1 base, and 14 bases lay between the germline ends. The CDR3 runs 16 residues. Germline V gives CDR1 MNHEY, CDR2 SMNVEV (reference sequence). The CDR3 DNA sequence: TGTGCCAGCAGTCCCCGGGTGAACCTGAACACCGGGGAGCTGTTTTTT. Encoded protein: CASSPRVNLNTGELFF.

This chain links TRBV5-1 with TRBJ1-6, with D hard to call. CDR1 SGHRS and CDR2 YFSETQ come from the germline V gene. The CDR3 is 14 amino acids. V shed 4 bases and J shed 0 bases, with 5 bases lying between them. The CDR3 here is CASSESSYNSPLHF. The CDR3 nucleotides are TGCGCCAGCAGCGAGAGCTCCTATAATTCACCCCTCCACTTT.

The chain joins TRBV5-1 to TRBJ1-3; D is perhaps TRBD1 (5 bases). The V end lost 4 bases, the J end lost 7 bases, and 9 bases lay between the germline ends. The CDR3 is 12 amino acids. CDR1 and CDR2 from the germline V gene are SGHRS and YFSETQ. CDR3 amino acids: CASSRDGNTIYF. Written as DNA, the CDR3 is TGCGCCAGCAGCCGGGACGGGAACACCATATATTTT.

This chain uses TRBV29-1 with TRBJ2-5; 7 bases line up with TRBD2. CDR1 and CDR2 from the germline V gene are SQVTM and ANQGSEA. The CDR3 loop spans 14 amino acids. With 3 bases clipped from V and 4 bases from J, the junction kept 8 bases outside the gene matches. DNA of the CDR3: TGCAGCGTTGATGGCGGGAGCTTAGGAGAGACCCAGTACTTC. This codes for CSVDGGSLGETQYF.

V is TRBV19 and J is TRBJ2-2; D not resolved. CDR1 LNHDA and CDR2 SQIVND come from the germline V gene (reference sequence). Trimming stripped 1 base from V and 2 bases from J, with 5 bases between. This CDR3 has 14 residues. CDR3 sequence (DNA): TGTGCCAGTAGTATAGTCCCAAACACCGGGGAGCTGTTTTTT. This sequence encodes CASSIVPNTGELFF.